The 12 T cell receptor beta chains below come from one sample, sequenced in a study of blood T cell repertoires in COVID-19. Generated by immunoSEQ multiplex PCR, the TCRdb table keeps only in-frame clones and is missing some. The sample yields more than 200,000 clones, about 90% seen once. The material sequenced was PBMCs or T cells enriched from blood (not recorded which). The receptors were sampled from a woman aged 25 to 39 with acute COVID-19.

J is TRBJ1-2 and V is TRBV21-1. TRBV21-1 constitutes a pseudogene. The CDR3 loop spans 15 amino acids. The CDR3 DNA is TGTGCCAGCAGCACGGAGGGCTTGGCTAACTATGGCTACACCTTC. Translating gives CASSTEGLANYGYTF.

This rearrangement joins TRBV5-4 to TRBJ1-3; perhaps TRBD1 as D (5 bases). Germline V gene sequence: CDR1 SGHNT, CDR2 YYREEE (reference sequence). The V end lost 4 bases, the J end lost 0 bases, and 11 bases lay between the germline ends. The CDR3 totals 15 residues. CDR3 in DNA: TGTGCCAGCAGCCCTGGGGGGGGCTCTGGAAACACCATATATTTT. This encodes CASSPGGGSGNTIYF.

This chain links TRBV3-1 (or the pseudogene TRBV3-2) with TRBJ1-4, with D possibly matching TRBD1 (5 bases). CDR3 length equals 12 residues. From germline, CDR1 is LGHDT and CDR2 YNNKEL (reference sequence). V dropped 3 bases and J dropped 8 bases, with 7 bases sitting between them. CDR3 in amino acids: CASSQGGEKLFF. The DNA of the CDR3 is TGTGCCAGCAGCCAGGGGGGAGAAAAACTGTTTTTT.

The chain employs TRBV7-9 and TRBJ2-7; no firm D call. This CDR3 has 12 residues. Looked up from germline, CDR1 is SEHNR and CDR2 is FQNEAQ (reference sequence). V lost 5 bases, J lost 4 bases, and 9 bases lay in between. The CDR3 sequence: CASSAKPYEQYF. In DNA form, the CDR3 reads TGTGCCAGCAGCGCTAAACCGTACGAGCAGTACTTC.

The chain joins TRBV14 to TRBJ1-1; tentative D call: TRBD1 (5 bases). CDR3 length: 15 amino acids. Germline values: CDR1 SGHDN, CDR2 FVKESK. V lost 2 bases, J lost 4 bases, and 14 bases lay in between. CDR3 bases: TGTGCCAGCAGCCAATTCACGGGGGTAAGCACTGAAGCTTTCTTT. It yields the protein CASSQFTGVSTEAFF.

V is TRBV3-1 (or the pseudogene TRBV3-2) and J is TRBJ1-6; maybe TRBD1 (6 bases). Germline V gene sequence: CDR1 LGHDT, CDR2 YNNKEL (reference sequence). The CDR3 has 14 residues. Trimming removed 6 bases from V and 5 bases from J, with 11 bases in between. This chain's CDR3 is CASRQDRNNSPLHF. The CDR3 coding sequence is TGTGCCAGCAGGCAGGACAGAAATAATTCACCCCTCCACTTT.

The rearrangement uses TRBV19 and TRBJ1-5, with 8 bases aligning to TRBD1. Germline V gene data show CDR1 as LNHDA and CDR2 as SQIVND (reference sequence). The CDR3 is 13 residues long. With 11 bases clipped from V and 5 bases from J, the junction kept 8 bases outside the gene matches. CDR3: CAVGQGAYQPQHF. The CDR3 DNA is TGTGCCGTAGGACAGGGCGCGTATCAGCCCCAGCATTTT.

The chain has TRBV28 and TRBJ1-6; D unclear. The CDR3 length is 14 residues. Germline CDR1 MDHEN, CDR2 SYDVKM. Trimming left V 6 bases short and J 9 bases short, with 15 bases between. This chain's CDR3 is CASRGGPTISPLHF. CDR3 coding DNA: TGTGCCAGCAGAGGCGGGCCGACAATTTCACCCCTCCACTTT.

The rearrangement uses TRBV28 and TRBJ1-2, with 10 bases lining up with TRBD1. Germline V gene data show CDR1 as MDHEN and CDR2 as SYDVKM. V lost 2 bases and J lost 4; bases outside the gene matches: 4. The CDR3 totals 15 residues. The CDR3 DNA is TGTGCCAGCAGTTTAGGGGGACAGGGGCCCTATGGCTACACCTTC. Protein: CASSLGGQGPYGYTF.

The chain recombines TRBV6-1 with TRBJ1-1; no clear D gene. Germline CDR1 reads MNHNS; CDR2 reads SASEGT. Trimming took 3 bases from V and 12 from J, leaving 17 bases between them. CDR3 length: 13 amino acids. The CDR3 spells CASSDIVGPPTFF. CDR3 sequence (DNA): TGTGCCAGCAGTGATATTGTGGGCCCGCCGACTTTCTTT.

This clone was seen only a few times. CDR3 DNA: TGCAGCGGTGCGACAGGGGGCTCTGGAAACACCATATATTTT. This translates into CSGATGGSGNTIYF. The chain has TRBV29-1 and TRBJ1-3; 9 bases map to TRBD1. Germline V lookup: CDR1 SQVTM, CDR2 ANQGSEA. The trim removed 7 bases at V and 0 bases at J, leaving 4 bases unmatched. The CDR3 length is 14 residues.

V and J are TRBV19 and TRBJ1-2, with a weak D call TRBD1 (5 bases). Germline lookup yields CDR1 LNHDA and CDR2 SQIVND (reference sequence). This CDR3 has 15 residues. V was trimmed by 1 base and J by 4 bases, leaving 13 bases between them. CDR3 amino acids: CASSIVGGFGYGYTF. The CDR3 coding sequence is TGTGCCAGTAGTATAGTCGGGGGTTTCGGCTATGGCTACACCTTC.